This entry lists 17 T cell receptor beta chains sequenced from one sample in a study of cytomegalovirus exposure and HLA in healthy donors. In the PCR, 60 Vbeta and 13 Jbeta primers were used. This table comes from immunoSEQ multiplex PCR, and its TCRdb copy is limited to in-frame clones, with some not included. Here the sample spans under 200,000 clones, approximately 11% being singletons. The material sequenced was PBMCs. Source of these receptors: a man aged 45 to 65 in good health and CMV-seropositive.

This clone was counted a few times. The J gene is TRBJ2-1, the V gene TRBV6-5; D may be TRBD1 (5 bases). The V end was cut by 0 bases, the J end by 3 bases, with 6 bases between. CDR1 and CDR2 from the germline V gene are MNHEY and SVGAGI. This CDR3 contains 14 residues. The DNA for the CDR3 is TGTGCCAGCAGTTACTCAGGGGACTACAATGAGCAGTTCTTC. It specifies CASSYSGDYNEQFF.

In its sample, this clone was seen a few times. This rearrangement joins TRBV7-2 to TRBJ2-2; 12 bases agree with TRBD1. J lost 6 bases, V lost 5 bases, and 4 bases had no gene match. CDR1 and CDR2 (germline): SGHTA, FQGNSA. The CDR3 is 15 residues long. This CDR3 reads CASSTGTGGPGELFF. For the CDR3, the DNA is TGTGCCAGCAGCACGGGGACAGGGGGCCCCGGGGAGCTGTTTTTT.

Only a few counts were recorded for this clone. The chain is built from TRBV7-2 and TRBJ1-5, with D unresolved. This CDR3 is built from 12 residues. Trimming left V 5 bases short and J 11 bases short, with 13 bases between. From germline, CDR1 is SGHTA and CDR2 FQGNSA. CDR3 DNA: TGTGCCAGCAGCATGGATAGAGAGGCCCAGCATTTT. Translated, it gives CASSMDREAQHF.

This chain links TRBV4-2 with TRBJ2-2; D is undetermined. Germline loops: CDR1 LGHNA, CDR2 YNFKEQ. Trimming left V 0 bases short and J 0 bases short, with 11 bases between. The CDR3 totals 17 residues. The CDR3 region is CASSQDGGSANTGELFF. CDR3 sequence (DNA): TGTGCCAGCAGCCAAGATGGCGGCAGCGCGAACACCGGGGAGCTGTTTTTT.

The chain has TRBV7-9 and TRBJ1-5; a possible D gene is TRBD1 (5 bases). V was shortened by 5 bases and J by 4 bases, with 12 bases between the two germline ends. The germline V gene has CDR1 SEHNR and CDR2 FQNEAQ (reference sequence). This CDR3 has 14 residues. CDR3 nucleotides: TGTGCCAGCAGCCCCCCGGGGGGAAATCAGCCCCAGCATTTT. Amino acids: CASSPPGGNQPQHF.

This chain links TRBV19 with TRBJ1-2; 10 bases match TRBD1. This CDR3 has 14 residues. The ends lost 6 bases at V and 1 base at J; junction bases unmatched: 2. CDR1 and CDR2 (germline): LNHDA, SQIVND (reference sequence). CDR3 in DNA: TGTGCCAGTAGCCGGGACAGGGGTAACTATGGCTACACCTTC. This translates into CASSRDRGNYGYTF.

The chain couples TRBV9 to TRBJ1-3; no clear D. Per the germline V gene, CDR1 is SGDLS and CDR2 is YYNGEE. The CDR3 is 14 amino acids. V dropped 0 bases and J dropped 8 bases, with 12 bases sitting between them. The CDR3 coding sequence is TGTGCCAGCAGCGTAGGATTGAGGGAGGACACCATATATTTT. Protein: CASSVGLREDTIYF.

This clone was seen a handful of times. V and J are TRBV19 and TRBJ1-5; D perhaps matches TRBD1 (5 bases). V was shortened by 10 bases and J by 5 bases, with 15 bases between the two germline ends. CDR3 length: 13 residues. Germline lookup yields CDR1 LNHDA and CDR2 SQIVND (reference sequence). The CDR3 loop is CAITSLQDQPQHF. The CDR3 DNA sequence: TGTGCCATTACCTCATTACAGGATCAGCCCCAGCATTTT.

V is TRBV7-3 and J is TRBJ1-5; 7 bases are a match to TRBD1. The V segment lost 2 bases and the J segment 7 bases; nucleotides outside the gene matches: 2. The CDR3 covers 13 residues. The germline V gene has CDR1 SGHTA and CDR2 FQGTGA. The CDR3 coding sequence is TGTGCCAGCAGCTTATACAGGGGCCAGCCCCAGCATTTT. Residues: CASSLYRGQPQHF.

The chain carries TRBV5-1 and TRBJ2-3, with a weak D call TRBD1 (5 bases). This CDR3 is 17 amino acids long. Deletions cut 0 bases from V and 4 bases from J, with 18 bases between. Germline CDR1 and CDR2: SGHRS and YFSETQ. Here the CDR3 DNA reads TGCGCCAGCAGCTTGGCCGGGTCAGGGTCGTGGGCAGATACGCAGTATTTT. As protein: CASSLAGSGSWADTQYF.

The chain uses TRBV7-2 and TRBJ2-3; 11 bases line up with TRBD2. V was clipped by 8 bases and J by 7 bases; unmatched bases: 8. The V gene's germline CDR1 is SGHTA and CDR2 FQGNSA. The CDR3 sequence is 14 residues long. The CDR3 is CASGASGGRYTQYF. CDR3 DNA sequence: TGTGCCAGCGGCGCTAGCGGGGGGCGATATACGCAGTATTTT.

The gene calls are TRBV7-9 and TRBJ2-7; possibly TRBD2 for D (6 bases). V was trimmed by 5 bases and J by 5 bases, leaving 13 bases between them. The CDR3 length is 13 residues. CDR1 and CDR2 (germline): SEHNR, FQNEAQ (reference sequence). The DNA for the CDR3 is TGTGCCAGCAGCCCGCGGGGTAAGCACGAGCAGTACTTC. This translates into CASSPRGKHEQYF. Complete variable domain (other parts from reference TRBV7-9 and TRBJ2-7): DTGVSQNPRHKITKRGQNVTFRCDPISEHNRLYWYRQTLGQGPEFLTYFQNEAQLEKSRLLSDRFSAERPKGSFSTLEIQRTEQGDSAMYLCASSPRGKHEQYFGPGTRLTVT.

This clone was counted a few times. The chain joins TRBV9 to TRBJ2-5, with TRBD2 as a possible D gene (5 bases). CDR3 length: 13 residues. Trimming shortened V by 2 bases and J by 3 bases, and 8 bases separated the two germline ends. Germline assignment: CDR1 SGDLS and CDR2 YYNGEE. The CDR3 reads CASSVGSEETQYF. In DNA form, the CDR3 reads TGTGCCAGCAGCGTGGGTAGCGAAGAGACCCAGTACTTC.

In its sample, this clone was seen a few times. The V gene is TRBV9, the J gene TRBJ1-3, with D perhaps matching TRBD1 (6 bases). The CDR3 totals 17 residues. Deletions cut 3 bases from V and 4 bases from J, with 20 bases between. Germline CDR1 reads SGDLS; CDR2 reads YYNGEE. The CDR3 DNA sequence: TGTGCCAGCAGCGAGTCAACGGCGGGGGGGCCGGGAAACACCATATATTTT. Translation gives CASSESTAGGPGNTIYF. Using reference TRBV9 and TRBJ1-3 for the parts outside the CDR3, the full variable domain is DSGVTQTPKHLITATGQRVTLRCSPRSGDLSVYWYQQSLDQGLQFLIQYYNGEERAKGNILERFSAQQFPDLHSELNLSSLELGDSALYFCASSESTAGGPGNTIYFGEGSWLTVV.

This sequence joins TRBV19 and TRBJ1-1; the D is unclear. The CDR3 extends over 14 amino acids. Germline V gene lookup returns CDR1 LNHDA and CDR2 SQIVND (reference sequence). V lost 7 bases, J lost 5 bases, and 17 bases lay in between. In DNA form, the CDR3 reads TGTGCCAGTACCGATTTAGGGAGTCGGACTGAAGCTTTCTTT. Translating gives CASTDLGSRTEAFF. Full variable domain (rest looked up from reference TRBV19 and TRBJ1-1): DGGITQSPKYLFRKEGQNVTLSCEQNLNHDAMYWYRQDPGQGLRLIYYSQIVNDFQKGDIAEGYSVSREKKESFPLTVTSAQKNPTAFYLCASTDLGSRTEAFFGQGTRLTVV.

This clone showed up just a few times. The V and J genes are TRBV7-3 and TRBJ2-3; 9 bases map to TRBD1. The CDR3 extends over 17 amino acids. V was pared by 0 bases and J by 6 bases, with 10 bases of the junction left unmatched. Germline lookup yields CDR1 SGHTA and CDR2 FQGTGA. The CDR3 region is CASSLTPDRGVRDTQYF. CDR3 nucleotides: TGTGCCAGCAGCTTAACCCCGGACAGGGGAGTCAGGGATACGCAGTATTTT.

This chain links TRBV5-4 with TRBJ1-2, with 11 bases aligning to TRBD1. CDR1 is SGHNT, CDR2 YYREEE, per germline (reference sequence). With 4 bases clipped from V and 4 bases from J, the junction kept 6 bases outside the gene matches. This CDR3 region has 15 residues. For the CDR3, the DNA is TGTGCCAGCAGCGATGGACAGGGGGCTGCCTATGGCTACACCTTC. It specifies CASSDGQGAAYGYTF. Together with reference TRBV5-4 and TRBJ1-2, the CDR3 gives the full variable domain: ETGVTQSPTHLIKTRGQQVTLRCSSQSGHNTVSWYQQALGQGPQFIFQYYREEENGRGNFPPRFSGLQFPNYSSELNVNALELDDSALYLCASSDGQGAAYGYTFGSGTRLTVV.